A selection of T cell receptor beta chains follows, all from one sample in a study of blood T cells in healthy people across ages. From the 5' RACE reads, TCRdb called clonotypes with MiXCR, one entry per CDR3 protein. The profile covers about 580,000 distinct CDR3 sequences, with roughly 43% appearing a single time and around 24% taken by the ten largest. The sample taken for sequencing was blood. These TCRs come from an elderly man in good health. CDR3s include the opening cysteine and the closing phenylalanine or tryptophan. The order of the fields is D gene, J gene, clone size, V gene, CDR3 protein, CDR3 DNA. D genes are given only for firm matches. Clone size is shown for a subset of rows, as once, few, many or a class of expanded clone.

.,TRBJ2-3,.,TRBV20-1,CSARDPRQVTDTQYF,TGCAGTGCTAGAGACCCCCGACAAGTCACAGATACGCAGTATTTT
.,TRBJ2-1,few,TRBV7-8,CASSHPRGETNEQFF,TGTGCCAGCAGCCACCCTCGCGGCGAGACCAATGAGCAGTTCTTC
.,TRBJ2-5,few,TRBV6-2/TRBV6-3,CASSLGGLAGKATQYF,TGTGCCAGCAGCCTAGGGGGCTTAGCGGGAAAGGCGACCCAGTACTTC
TRBD1,TRBJ1-1,few,TRBV7-9,CASSHDRVRAFF,TGTGCCAGCAGCCACGACAGGGTTAGAGCTTTCTTT
.,TRBJ2-4,few,TRBV29-1,CSVEGAGAPTKYF,TGCAGCGTTGAAGGGGCCGGGGCCCCTACAAAGTACTTC
.,TRBJ2-5,.,TRBV20-1,CSARDPRQGGIETQYF,TGCAGCGCTAGAGATCCCCGGCAGGGGGGAATAGAGACCCAGTACTTC
TRBD2,TRBJ2-7,few,TRBV12-3/TRBV12-4,CASSPPTGGVFYEQYF,TGTGCCAGCAGTCCACCAACGGGGGGGGTCTTCTACGAGCAGTACTTC
TRBD2,TRBJ2-1,few,TRBV20-1,CSARDRVAGGPSYNEQFF,TGCAGTGCTAGAGATCGGGTAGCGGGAGGCCCCTCCTACAATGAGCAGTTCTTC
.,TRBJ2-1,many,TRBV2,CASSPLDIHEQFF,TGTGCCAGCAGTCCTCTGGACATCCATGAGCAGTTCTTC
TRBD2,TRBJ2-4,.,TRBV28,CASSLIGGLAKNIQYF,TGTGCCAGCAGTTTGATCGGGGGGTTAGCCAAAAACATTCAGTACTTC
.,TRBJ2-6,.,TRBV20-1,CSAPVAGNSGANVLTF,TGCAGTGCCCCCGTGGCAGGTAACTCTGGGGCCAACGTCCTGACTTTC
TRBD2,TRBJ2-1,.,TRBV5-1,CAIAAAGGGAYNEQFF,TGCGCCATAGCCGCGGCGGGAGGGGGGGCCTACAATGAGCAGTTCTTC
TRBD1,TRBJ2-5,few,TRBV7-2,CASSTSGQGNGIQYF,TGTGCCAGCAGCACCTCGGGACAGGGTAACGGTATCCAGTACTTC
.,TRBJ2-3,.,TRBV5-1,CASSFLGADTQYF,TGCGCCAGCAGCTTCCTGGGCGCAGATACGCAGTATTTT
.,TRBJ1-2,.,TRBV14,CASSQDVSSPYGYTF,TGTGCCAGCAGCCAAGACGTCAGCTCACCCTATGGCTACACCTTC
TRBD1,TRBJ1-5,.,TRBV12-3/TRBV12-4,CAGSFQTGISNQPQHF,TGTGCCGGCAGTTTTCAGACAGGGATTAGCAATCAGCCCCAGCATTTT
TRBD1,TRBJ2-1,few,TRBV29-1,CSVGTGKVEQFF,TGCAGCGTGGGGACAGGGAAAGTTGAGCAGTTCTTC
.,TRBJ1-1,.,TRBV7-9,CASSFGATFRTEAFF,TGTGCCAGCAGCTTTGGGGCCACTTTTCGCACTGAAGCTTTCTTT
.,TRBJ2-7,.,TRBV7-2,CASSLGGGGRTLSYEQYF,TGTGCCAGCAGCTTAGGAGGGGGTGGGCGAACGCTCTCCTACGAGCAGTACTTC
.,TRBJ2-7,.,TRBV7-9,CASSFRDGYEQYF,TGTGCCAGCAGCTTTCGAGACGGCTACGAGCAGTACTTC
.,TRBJ2-3,.,TRBV12-3/TRBV12-4,CASSLGVWNTDTQYF,TGTGCCAGCAGTTTAGGGGTTTGGAACACAGATACGCAGTATTTT
.,TRBJ1-1,.,TRBV6-5,CASSSPGGGSREAFF,TGTGCCAGCAGCTCCCCCGGGGGGGGGTCTAGAGAAGCTTTCTTT
TRBD2,TRBJ2-3,.,TRBV7-2,CASSLTSGRASRDTQYF,TGTGCCAGCAGCTTAACTAGCGGGAGGGCCAGCAGAGATACGCAGTATTTT
.,TRBJ2-3,.,TRBV12-3/TRBV12-4,CASRLGRGLLDTQYF,TGTGCCAGCAGATTAGGACGGGGACTTCTGGATACGCAGTATTTT
.,TRBJ2-1,few,TRBV27,CASSLRVTGSYNEQFF,TGTGCCAGCAGTTTAAGAGTAACAGGCTCCTACAATGAGCAGTTCTTC
.,TRBJ1-2,few,TRBV29-1,CSVEGQQSSDYGYTF,TGCAGCGTTGAAGGACAGCAGTCCAGTGACTATGGCTACACCTTC
.,TRBJ2-5,.,TRBV11-2,CASSSERHRRQETQYF,TGTGCCAGCAGCTCGGAGAGACACAGGCGACAAGAGACCCAGTACTTC
.,TRBJ1-1,.,TRBV29-1,CSVGPGSGTEAFF,TGCAGCGTTGGACCGGGCTCGGGCACTGAAGCTTTCTTT
.,TRBJ2-2,.,TRBV20-1,CSAIRPAGTGELFF,TGCAGTGCCATCCGCCCCGCGGGCACCGGGGAGCTGTTTTTT
.,TRBJ1-1,once,TRBV7-9,CASSLSRENTEAFF,TGTGCCAGCAGCTTAAGCAGGGAGAACACTGAAGCTTTCTTT
.,TRBJ2-1,many,TRBV29-1,CSVVRVNEQFF,TGCAGCGTCGTCAGGGTTAATGAGCAGTTCTTC
.,TRBJ2-5,once,TRBV30,CAWDRGAEETQYF,TGTGCCTGGGATAGGGGGGCGGAAGAGACCCAGTACTTC
.,TRBJ2-3,few,TRBV20-1,CSAGGGEDTDTQYF,TGCAGTGCGGGAGGCGGGGAAGACACAGATACGCAGTATTTT
.,TRBJ1-1,.,TRBV7-3,CASSLTFRGKAFF,TGTGCCAGCAGCTTAACTTTTAGGGGGAAGGCTTTCTTT
.,TRBJ2-7,.,TRBV7-2,CASSDISGRRSQYF,TGTGCCAGCAGCGATATTAGCGGTAGAAGGTCCCAGTACTTC
TRBD2,TRBJ2-3,.,TRBV29-1,CSVEGTSGTDTQYF,TGCAGCGTGGAAGGGACTAGCGGCACAGATACGCAGTATTTT
TRBD1,TRBJ1-6,.,TRBV7-8,CASSLVRGGERSPLHF,TGTGCCAGCAGCTTAGTCAGGGGGGGGGAGCGGTCACCCCTCCACTTT
TRBD2,TRBJ2-1,.,TRBV24-1,CATSDHSSGIDNEQFF,TGTGCCACCAGTGATCATTCTAGCGGGATAGACAATGAGCAGTTCTTC
TRBD1,TRBJ2-5,many,TRBV7-9,CASSLGQGGTETQYF,TGTGCCAGCAGCCTAGGACAGGGAGGTACTGAGACCCAGTACTTC
.,TRBJ2-7,many,TRBV6-6,CARGPPTYEQYF,TGTGCCAGAGGACCCCCGACCTACGAGCAGTACTTC
.,TRBJ2-7,few,TRBV7-9,CASVRGTGSPYEQYF,TGTGCCAGCGTAAGGGGAACAGGGTCCCCCTACGAGCAGTACTTC
.,TRBJ2-7,.,TRBV21-1,CASSKERGALSCYYEQYF,TGTGCCAGCAGCAAAGAGAGGGGGGCCCTGTCCTGCTACTACGAGCAGTACTTC
TRBD2,TRBJ2-4,few,TRBV7-9,CASSLSGGPRVNIQYF,TGTGCCAGCAGCTTAAGCGGGGGGCCTCGGGTAAACATTCAGTACTTC
.,TRBJ2-5,.,TRBV28,CASSRSGWTQYF,TGTGCCAGCAGCCGATCAGGTTGGACCCAGTACTTC
.,TRBJ2-5,.,TRBV6-2/TRBV6-3,CASSYSRSVETQYF,TGTGCCAGCAGTTACTCACGTAGCGTGGAGACCCAGTACTTC
.,TRBJ1-6,.,TRBV12-3/TRBV12-4,CSSSLAGEAYNSPLHF,TGTTCCAGCAGTTTGGCAGGGGAGGCCTATAATTCACCCCTCCACTTT
.,TRBJ2-5,.,TRBV20-1,CSAPLGGQGLETQYF,TGCAGTGCTCCCCTAGGAGGGCAGGGGTTGGAGACCCAGTACTTC
TRBD2,TRBJ2-3,.,TRBV12-3/TRBV12-4,CASSLGLETDTQYF,TGTGCCAGCAGTTTGGGACTAGAAACAGATACGCAGTATTTT
.,TRBJ2-5,.,TRBV7-2,CASSLGAGRRKETQYF,TGTGCCAGCAGCTTAGGGGCGGGGAGGAGGAAAGAGACCCAGTACTTC
.,TRBJ2-5,few,TRBV7-2,CASSLGRGNEQYF,TGTGCCAGCAGCCTTGGAAGGGGCAATGAGCAGTACTTC
.,TRBJ1-6,many,TRBV6-6,CASMSGQSSYNSPLHF,TGTGCCAGCATGTCGGGGCAGAGCTCCTATAATTCACCCCTCCACTTT
TRBD1,TRBJ2-7,.,TRBV7-2,CASSPRQGLVYEQYF,TGTGCCAGCAGCCCCCGACAGGGTCTCGTCTACGAGCAGTACTTC